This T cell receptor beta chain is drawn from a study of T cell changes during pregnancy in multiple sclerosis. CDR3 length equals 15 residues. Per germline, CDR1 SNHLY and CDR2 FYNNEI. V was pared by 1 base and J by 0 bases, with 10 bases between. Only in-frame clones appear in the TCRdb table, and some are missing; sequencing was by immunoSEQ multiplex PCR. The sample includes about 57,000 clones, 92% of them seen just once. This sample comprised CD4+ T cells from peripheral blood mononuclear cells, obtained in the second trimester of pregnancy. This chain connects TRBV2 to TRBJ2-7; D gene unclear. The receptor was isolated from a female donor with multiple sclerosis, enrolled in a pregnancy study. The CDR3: CASSEENGSSYEQYF. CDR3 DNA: TGTGCCAGCAGTGAAGAAAATGGTAGCTCCTACGAGCAGTACTTC. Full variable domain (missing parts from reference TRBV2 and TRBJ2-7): EPEVTQTPSHQVTQMGQEVILRCVPISNHLYFYWYRQILGQKVEFLVSFYNNEISEKSEIFDDQFSVERPDGSNFTLKIRSTKLEDSAMYFCASSEENGSSYEQYFGPGTRLTVT.